This TCR beta chain was identified in a study of blood T cells in healthy people across ages. A J-beta primer mix and a sample-barcoded 5' primer were used in a second PCR of about 7 to 12 cycles. TCRdb independently ran MiXCR on the 5' RACE reads; one entry per CDR3 protein. The sample lists more than 650,000 distinct CDR3 sequences, about a fifth occurring once. This CDR3 spans 13 amino acids. Trimming shortened V by 0 bases and J by 6 bases, and 7 bases separated the two germline ends. Germline V lookup: CDR1 MNHEY, CDR2 SMNVEV (reference sequence). Each sample provided at least 6 micrograms of extracted total RNA.

The clonotype was recovered from an older man in good health. Sequences were obtained from blood. J is TRBJ2-3 and V is TRBV27; TRBD1 might be the D (5 bases). The CDR3 DNA reads TGTGCCAGCAGTTTATCCAGGGTGGATACGCAGTATTTT. This codes for CASSLSRVDTQYF.